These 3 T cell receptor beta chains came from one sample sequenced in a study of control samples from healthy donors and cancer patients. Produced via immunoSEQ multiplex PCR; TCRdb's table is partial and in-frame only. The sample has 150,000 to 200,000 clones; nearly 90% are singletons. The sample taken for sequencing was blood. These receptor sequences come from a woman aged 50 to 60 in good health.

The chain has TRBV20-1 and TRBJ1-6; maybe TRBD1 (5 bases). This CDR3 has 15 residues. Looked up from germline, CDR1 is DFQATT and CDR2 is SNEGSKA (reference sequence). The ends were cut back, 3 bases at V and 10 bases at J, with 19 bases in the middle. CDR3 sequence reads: CSASFQGKEESPLHF. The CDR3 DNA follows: TGCAGTGCTAGTTTTCAGGGAAAGGAGGAGTCACCCCTCCACTTT.

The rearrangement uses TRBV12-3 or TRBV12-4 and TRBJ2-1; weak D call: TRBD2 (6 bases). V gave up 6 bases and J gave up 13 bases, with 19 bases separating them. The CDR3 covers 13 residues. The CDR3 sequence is CASSPEDVAVQFF. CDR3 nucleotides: TGTGCCAGCAGCCCAGAGGACGTAGCGGTCCAGTTCTTC.

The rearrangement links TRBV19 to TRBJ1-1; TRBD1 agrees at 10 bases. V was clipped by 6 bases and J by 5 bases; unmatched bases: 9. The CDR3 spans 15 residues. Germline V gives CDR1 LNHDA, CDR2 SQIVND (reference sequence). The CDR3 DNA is TGTGCCAGTAGCAAAGATTGGGACAGGGGTACTGAAGCTTTCTTT. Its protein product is CASSKDWDRGTEAFF.